Listed here is a single T cell receptor (beta chain). This specimen belongs to a study of blood T cell repertoires in COVID-19. Study in general: Donors in the United States, Italy and Spain gave samples during acute or convalescent COVID-19. Nucleic acid was either cDNA or gDNA, and it came from T cells, B-cell-depleted T cells, or PBMCs.

V shed 6 bases, J shed 6 bases, and the junction held 15 bases outside the gene matches. This CDR3 comprises 18 residues. From germline, CDR1 is ENHRY and CDR2 SYGVKD. Source study methods: Amplifying reference gene primers gave estimates of nucleated cell counts. The data were produced by immunoSEQ multiplex PCR, yet TCRdb's version contains in-frame clones alone and is incomplete. That table furnishes V, J and clone size, whereas the DNA furnished D and trimming. Among over 150,000 clones listed, 75% to 80% were seen once. The sequenced material came from peripheral blood. The chain carries TRBV10-3 and TRBJ2-1, with TRBD2 matching over 12 bases. The TCR was taken from a woman aged 65 to 85 with acute or convalescent COVID-19. Here the CDR3 reads CAIRDPGLAGGLGNEQFF. In DNA, the CDR3 is TGTGCCATCAGAGACCCGGGACTAGCGGGTGGATTGGGCAATGAGCAGTTCTTC.